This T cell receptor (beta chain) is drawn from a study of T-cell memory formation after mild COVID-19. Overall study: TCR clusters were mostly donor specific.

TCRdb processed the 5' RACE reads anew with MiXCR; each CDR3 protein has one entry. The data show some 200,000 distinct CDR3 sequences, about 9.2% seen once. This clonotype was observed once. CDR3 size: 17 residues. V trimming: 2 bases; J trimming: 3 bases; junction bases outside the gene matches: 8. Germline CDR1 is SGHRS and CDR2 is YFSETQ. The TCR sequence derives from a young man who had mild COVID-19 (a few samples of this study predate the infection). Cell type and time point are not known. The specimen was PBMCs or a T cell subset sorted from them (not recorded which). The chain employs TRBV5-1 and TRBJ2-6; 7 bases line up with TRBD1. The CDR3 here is CASSFLEGALGANVLTF. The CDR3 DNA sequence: TGCGCCAGCAGCTTCCTCGAGGGGGCGCTTGGGGCCAACGTCCTGACTTTC.